These 9 T cell receptor beta chains were sequenced from one sample in a study of T cells after posttransplantation cyclophosphamide. Libraries were prepared by immunoSEQ multiplex PCR; TCRdb keeps only in-frame clonotypes and omits some of them. The data contain about 40,000 clones, 80% to 95% of them singletons. A marrow graft followed busulfan-fludarabine conditioning, with cyclophosphamide on days +3 and +4. The starting material was PBMCs, obtained roughly 59 days after allogeneic stem cell transplant with posttransplant cyclophosphamide. The receptors here all came from a male patient between 60 and 69 years old who received an allogeneic stem cell transplant from a related donor and was CMV-positive. The graft donor may account for some of the T cells.

J is TRBJ2-2 and V is TRBV2; D is unresolved. Trimming shortened V by 1 base and J by 1 base, and 7 bases separated the two germline ends. The length of the CDR3 is 15 residues. CDR1 is SNHLY and CDR2 is FYNNEI in the germline V gene. CDR3 in DNA: TGTGCCAGCAGTGAAGTAACAGTGAACACCGGGGAGCTGTTTTTT. It codes for CASSEVTVNTGELFF.

This chain links TRBV5-6 with TRBJ2-1, with D maybe TRBD1 (6 bases). The CDR3 is made up of 13 amino acids. The V end was cut by 4 bases, the J end by 9 bases, with 14 bases between. Per germline, CDR1 SGHDT and CDR2 YYEEEE. CDR3 sequence (DNA): TGTGCCAGCAGCCAGATTATAGGGGGTGAGCAGTTCTTC. Its translation is CASSQIIGGEQFF.

This sequence joins TRBV7-6 and TRBJ1-5; D unclear. The CDR3 is made up of 15 amino acids. The germline CDR1 and CDR2 sequences are SGHVS and FNYEAQ. Trimming took off 3 bases at V and 4 bases at J, with 13 bases between the two ends. As DNA, the CDR3 is TGTGCCAGCAGCTTCGCAGGAGGGCCTAATCAGCCCCAGCATTTT. It codes for CASSFAGGPNQPQHF.

A few counts support this clone. This chain uses TRBV11-3 with TRBJ1-1; D not certain. Germline-derived CDR1 and CDR2 are SGHNT and YENEEA. Trimming took 3 bases from V and 2 from J, leaving 7 bases between them. The CDR3 has 13 amino acids. The CDR3 reads CASSFSVNTEAFF. The CDR3 bases are TGTGCCAGCAGCTTTTCAGTCAACACTGAAGCTTTCTTT.

This chain links TRBV9 with TRBJ1-2, with D unresolved. The CDR3 spans 16 residues. Trimming left V 4 bases short and J 5 bases short, with 21 bases between. CDR1 is SGDLS and CDR2 is YYNGEE in the germline V gene. CDR3 nucleotides: TGTGCCAGCAGCCCCCAGGACGGAGGGTTTAGGTATGGCTACACCTTC. Translated, it gives CASSPQDGGFRYGYTF.

The chain carries TRBV5-1 and TRBJ2-1; the D gene is possibly TRBD1 (5 bases). The CDR3 has 14 amino acids. The V gene lost 2 bases and the J gene lost 9 bases, with 15 bases spanning the gap. The V gene's germline CDR1 is SGHRS and CDR2 YFSETQ. The CDR3 region is CASSFSGPGGEQFF. In DNA form, the CDR3 reads TGCGCCAGCAGCTTCTCAGGGCCCGGTGGTGAGCAGTTCTTC.

The chain joins TRBV10-3 to TRBJ1-2, with 7 bases fitting TRBD1. J gave up 5 bases and V 3 bases, and 6 bases lay outside the gene matches. The CDR3 is 14 residues long. Germline-derived CDR1 and CDR2 are ENHRY and SYGVKD. CDR3 in amino acids: CAISEAGGSYGYTF. The CDR3 DNA reads TGTGCCATCAGTGAAGCAGGGGGATCATATGGCTACACCTTC.

For the CDR3, the DNA is TGTGCCATCAGTGCCGATACAGGGTCCAATCAGCCCCAGCATTTT. It specifies CAISADTGSNQPQHF. V is TRBV10-3 and J is TRBJ1-5; tentatively, D is TRBD1 (6 bases). This CDR3 is built from 15 residues. From germline, CDR1 is ENHRY and CDR2 SYGVKD. V gave up 4 bases and J gave up 3 bases, with 13 bases separating them.

The table lists this clone with a few counts. The chain employs TRBV10-3 and TRBJ1-4, with 7 bases that match TRBD1. Germline V gene data show CDR1 as ENHRY and CDR2 as SYGVKD. This CDR3 has 14 residues. V lost 3 bases, J lost 3 bases, and 1 base stayed unmatched. The chain's CDR3 is CAISEGGPNEKLFF. CDR3 nucleotide sequence: TGTGCCATCAGTGAAGGGGGCCCTAATGAAAAACTGTTTTTT.